The rows below give T cell receptor beta chains drawn from one sample of a study of blood T cell repertoires in COVID-19. Assay: immunoSEQ multiplex PCR; the TCRdb copy retains only in-frame clones and omits some. The sample lists approximately 140,000 clones, about four fifths occurring once. The sample comprised peripheral blood. All receptors derive from a woman older than 75 in a cohort sampled during active or convalescent COVID-19. Each CDR3 is given with its conserved first and last residue.

CDR3aa: CSARTRRNTGELFF
j_gene: TRBJ2-2
v_gene: TRBV29-1

CDR3aa: CSASGKNGYTF
j_gene: TRBJ1-2
v_gene: TRBV20-1

CDR3aa: CASSKNGGNQPQHF
j_gene: TRBJ1-5
v_gene: TRBV5-1

CDR3aa: CASSVGQYPYEQYF
j_gene: TRBJ2-7
v_gene: TRBV9

CDR3aa: CAWSPVAGLYGYTF
j_gene: TRBJ1-2
v_gene: TRBV30

CDR3aa: CATSDPTSAAGHEQFF
j_gene: TRBJ2-1
v_gene: TRBV24-1

CDR3aa: CASSFGQEGLGYTF
j_gene: TRBJ1-2
v_gene: TRBV5-1

CDR3aa: CASSPGTGTANTEAFF
j_gene: TRBJ1-1
v_gene: TRBV7-9

CDR3aa: CASSQTGTGGWTQYF
j_gene: TRBJ2-5
v_gene: TRBV28

CDR3aa: CASSPTGGRETQYF
j_gene: TRBJ2-5
v_gene: TRBV4-1

CDR3aa: CASSQQTSAQETQYF
j_gene: TRBJ2-5
v_gene: TRBV7-2

CDR3aa: CASSDWTSGTSTDTQYF
j_gene: TRBJ2-3
v_gene: TRBV5-1

CDR3aa: CASSEGQGVQAFF
j_gene: TRBJ1-1
v_gene: TRBV6-1

CDR3aa: CASSYGTGIPGNTIYF
j_gene: TRBJ1-3
v_gene: TRBV6-2/TRBV6-3

CDR3aa: CASSHHPSPGTEAFF
j_gene: TRBJ1-1
v_gene: TRBV6-5

CDR3aa: CASSPGQDRWGYTF
j_gene: TRBJ1-2
v_gene: TRBV6-5

CDR3aa: CATSDPPGQGYNEQFF
j_gene: TRBJ2-1
v_gene: TRBV24-1

CDR3aa: CASSQSRTGANVLTF
j_gene: TRBJ2-6
v_gene: TRBV23-1

CDR3aa: CASMKGVINLGGAFF
j_gene: TRBJ1-1
v_gene: TRBV7-8

CDR3aa: CASSLLGGRGTEAFF
j_gene: TRBJ1-1
v_gene: TRBV5-1

CDR3aa: CASRKTDTGGLFF
j_gene: TRBJ2-1
v_gene: TRBV2

CDR3aa: CASRPHPDRGEQYF
j_gene: TRBJ2-7
v_gene: TRBV25-1

CDR3aa: CASIQTLAGVQETQYF
j_gene: TRBJ2-5
v_gene: TRBV6-6

CDR3aa: CSASPTRQGSSYGYTF
j_gene: TRBJ1-2
v_gene: TRBV20-1

CDR3aa: CASSSSGTGAFFPQYF
j_gene: TRBJ2-5
v_gene: TRBV6-2/TRBV6-3

CDR3aa: CASRPPGQVYNSPLHF
j_gene: TRBJ1-6
v_gene: TRBV19

CDR3aa: CSVRGQGNYTF
j_gene: TRBJ1-2
v_gene: TRBV29-1

CDR3aa: CASSLWRGRQETQYF
j_gene: TRBJ2-5
v_gene: TRBV28

CDR3aa: CASSYSFYEPGNSPLHF
j_gene: TRBJ1-6
v_gene: TRBV6-2/TRBV6-3